This TCR beta chain was identified during a study of blood T cell repertoires in COVID-19. Across the whole study: Acute and convalescent COVID-19 specimens originated in the United States, Italy and Spain. The analysed material was cDNA or gDNA that came from T cells, B-cell-depleted T cells, or PBMCs.

Some clones are missing from TCRdb's copy, which holds only in-frame ones; the method was immunoSEQ multiplex PCR. Here the sample spans about 140,000 clones, around 80% being singletons. The TCR was taken from a man older than 75 with acute or convalescent COVID-19. Sample: peripheral blood.

CDR3 region: CASSFAGTVDNEQFF. In DNA, the CDR3 is TGTGCCAGCAGCTTTGCCGGGACAGTTGACAATGAGCAGTTCTTC. The chain is built from TRBV11-3 and TRBJ2-1; 7 bases line up with TRBD1. V gave up 3 bases and J gave up 5 bases; unmatched junction bases: 7. Germline loops: CDR1 SGHNT, CDR2 YENEEA. The CDR3 is 15 residues long. The variable domain in full, with the rest retrieved from reference TRBV11-3 and TRBJ2-1, is EAGVVQSPRYKIIEKKQPVAFWCNPISGHNTLYWYLQNLGQGPELLIRYENEEAVDDSQLPKDRFSAERLKGVDSTLKIQPAELGDSAVYLCASSFAGTVDNEQFFGPGTRLTVL.